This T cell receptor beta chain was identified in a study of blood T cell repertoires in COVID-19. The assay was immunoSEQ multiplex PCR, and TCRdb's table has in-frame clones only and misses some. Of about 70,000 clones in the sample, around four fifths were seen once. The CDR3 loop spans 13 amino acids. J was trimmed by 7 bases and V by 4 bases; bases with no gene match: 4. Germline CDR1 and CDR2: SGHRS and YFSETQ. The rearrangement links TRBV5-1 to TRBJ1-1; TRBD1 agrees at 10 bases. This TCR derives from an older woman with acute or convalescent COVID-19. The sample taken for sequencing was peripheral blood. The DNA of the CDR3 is TGCGCCAGCAGCACGACAGGGGGCGATGAAGCTTTCTTT. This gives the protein CASSTTGGDEAFF.